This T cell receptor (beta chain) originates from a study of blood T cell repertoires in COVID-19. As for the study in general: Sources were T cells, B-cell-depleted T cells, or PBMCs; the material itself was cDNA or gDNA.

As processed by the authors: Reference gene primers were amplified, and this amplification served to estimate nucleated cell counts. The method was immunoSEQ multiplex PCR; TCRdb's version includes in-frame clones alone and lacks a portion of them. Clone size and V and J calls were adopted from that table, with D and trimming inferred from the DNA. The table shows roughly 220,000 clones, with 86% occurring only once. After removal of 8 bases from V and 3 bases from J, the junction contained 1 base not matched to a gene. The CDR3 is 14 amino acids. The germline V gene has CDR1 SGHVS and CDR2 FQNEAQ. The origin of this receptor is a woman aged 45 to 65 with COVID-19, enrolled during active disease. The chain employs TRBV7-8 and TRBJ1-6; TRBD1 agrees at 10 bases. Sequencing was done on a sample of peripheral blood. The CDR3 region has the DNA TGTGCCAGCGGGACAGGGGTCTATAATTCACCCCTCCACTTT. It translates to CASGTGVYNSPLHF.